The text below deals with one T cell receptor (beta chain). This specimen comes from a study of T cell changes during pregnancy in multiple sclerosis. The CDR3 totals 15 residues. The V gene end was trimmed by 0 bases and the J gene end by 4 bases; junction bases not matched to a gene: 3. Germline CDR1 MNHEY, CDR2 SVGAGI. Using immunoSEQ multiplex PCR, the repertoire was profiled, and TCRdb retains in-frame clones only, with some absent. The sample records roughly 40,000 clones, about 91% being singletons. This material consisted of CD8+ T cells from peripheral blood mononuclear cells, taken before pregnancy. The sequence was obtained from a female donor with multiple sclerosis, enrolled in a pregnancy study. This sequence joins TRBV6-5 and TRBJ2-7, with 10 bases that match TRBD1. The CDR3 spells CASSYSRTGGYEQYF. CDR3 nucleotide sequence: TGTGCCAGCAGTTACTCGAGGACAGGGGGATACGAGCAGTACTTC.